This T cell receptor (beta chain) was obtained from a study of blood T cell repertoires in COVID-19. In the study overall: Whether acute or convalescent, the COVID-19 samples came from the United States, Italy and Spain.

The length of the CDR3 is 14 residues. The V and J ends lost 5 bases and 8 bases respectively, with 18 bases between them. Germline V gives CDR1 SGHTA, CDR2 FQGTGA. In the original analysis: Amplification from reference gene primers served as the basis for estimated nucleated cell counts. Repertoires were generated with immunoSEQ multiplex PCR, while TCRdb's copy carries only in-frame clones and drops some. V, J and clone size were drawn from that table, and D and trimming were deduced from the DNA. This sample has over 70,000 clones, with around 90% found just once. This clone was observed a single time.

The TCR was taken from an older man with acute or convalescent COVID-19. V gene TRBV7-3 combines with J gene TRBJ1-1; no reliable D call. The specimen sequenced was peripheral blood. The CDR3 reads CASSKAPGAKEAFF. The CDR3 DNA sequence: TGTGCCAGCAGCAAGGCTCCGGGAGCAAAAGAAGCTTTCTTT.